This TCR beta chain comes out of a study of T cells in Graves' hyperthyroidism and ophthalmopathy. What was amplified from RNA transcripts were TCR beta CDR3 regions. Using the HTBI primer set, a first-round RT-PCR was run on the TCR CDR3. TCRdb re-called the multiplex PCR reads through MiXCR, storing one row per CDR3 protein. This table has fewer than 550,000 distinct CDR3 sequences, more than 15% appearing once. Recently diagnosed hyperthyroidism of less than 2 months' duration affected patients aged 18 to 65. Used for diagnoses were clinical symptoms, serum thyroxine and TRAb, thyroid ultrasound and orbital computed tomography. The germline CDR1 and CDR2 sequences are KGHSH and LQKENI. CDR3 length equals 17 residues. The junction had 6 bases not matched to a gene; V was cut back by 6 bases and J by 0 bases.

The chain links TRBV18 to TRBJ2-2; 11 positions agree with TRBD2. This TCR was sampled from a woman under 30 with Graves' hyperthyroidism. What was sequenced was blood. The CDR3 protein is CASSLTSGDANTGELFF. The CDR3, as DNA: TGTGCCAGCTCCTTGACTAGCGGGGATGCGAACACCGGGGAGCTGTTTTTT. Combining the CDR3 with reference TRBV18 and TRBJ2-2 gives the whole variable domain NAGVMQNPRHLVRRRGQEARLRCSPMKGHSHVYWYRQLPEEGLKFMVYLQKENIIDESGMPKERFSAEFPKEGPSILRIQQVVRGDSAAYFCASSLTSGDANTGELFFGEGSRLTVL.